This TCR beta chain stems from a study of OX40 agonist ivuxolimab in advanced cancers. Whole-study context: Ivuxolimab, an antibody acting as an agonist of OX40 (CD134), was used to treat patients. Patients were dosed intravenously with ivuxolimab at 0.01 to 10 mg/kg every 2 weeks. Antecedent anti-PD-1, anti-PD-L1 or anti-CTLA-4 therapy was permissible, with about 40% having received some. General observations from the study: The study found that CD8+ T cells averaged more expanded clones than CD4+.

Only a few counts were recorded for this clone. Antigen unknown. The CDR3 has 14 amino acids. V trimming: 4 bases; J trimming: 9 bases; junction bases outside the gene matches: 6. From germline, CDR1 is SNHLY and CDR2 FYNNEI. Some clones are missing from TCRdb's copy, which holds only in-frame ones; the method was immunoSEQ multiplex PCR. The sample yields roughly 69,000 clones, 80% to 95% seen once. This chain uses TRBV2 with TRBJ1-6; 7 bases align to TRBD1. The sequenced sample was CD4+ or CD8+ T cells sorted from blood, obtained in a trial of the OX40 agonist ivuxolimab. This TCR was sampled from an adult with an advanced solid tumor such as melanoma, head and neck, liver or kidney cancer. CDR3 amino acids: CASSVDRSGSPLHF. CDR3 nucleotides: TGTGCCAGCAGTGTGGACAGGAGCGGTTCACCCCTCCACTTT.